The clone carrying this T cell receptor (beta chain) ranks as medium-sized (0.01 to 0.1%). The antigen is undetermined. This CDR3 region has 16 residues. Trimming took 3 bases from V and 0 from J, leaving 11 bases between them. Per germline, CDR1 MDHEN and CDR2 SYDVKM. Sample treatment: randomized to nivolumab then ipilimumab (arm A) or the reverse (arm B). This record comes from a study of sequential checkpoint blockade in melanoma. Overall study: Each arm's sequence ended with maintenance nivolumab. Some 90 pretreatment tumor DNA samples were TCRβ immunosequenced. After nivolumab or ipilimumab alone, around 20 patients had week-13 rebiopsies.

Points from the study as a whole: T-cell fraction and clonality followed PD-L1 and CD8+ counts, not mutational load.

Assay: immunoSEQ multiplex PCR; the TCRdb copy retains only in-frame clones and omits some. Of about 21,000 clones in the sample, about 27% are singletons; the top ten hold 6.7%. The TCR originated in a human donor with melanoma. The gene calls are TRBV28 and TRBJ1-4, with D maybe TRBD1 (6 bases). This material consisted of tumor tissue (inferred from file names), taken from a patient given nivolumab and ipilimumab in sequence. As DNA, the CDR3 is TGTGCCAGCAGTTTCGGGGGGCCCACAACTAATGAAAAACTGTTTTTT. The encoded protein is CASSFGGPTTNEKLFF. The full variable domain, its missing parts supplied by reference TRBV28 and TRBJ1-4, is DVKVTQSSRYLVKRTGEKVFLECVQDMDHENMFWYRQDPGLGLRLIYFSYDVKMKEKGDIPEGYSVSREKKERFSLILESASTNQTSMYLCASSFGGPTTNEKLFFGSGTQLSVL.